This T cell receptor beta chain was identified during a study of control samples from healthy donors and cancer patients. Measured with immunoSEQ multiplex PCR; TCRdb has only the in-frame clones, and not every one. Of fewer than 200,000 clones listed, about 91% are singletons. Germline CDR1 MGHRA, CDR2 YSYEKL. This CDR3 spans 15 amino acids. Trimming took 2 bases from V and 5 from J; bases not matched to a gene: 8. The receptor comes from a woman aged 25 to 39 in good health. The sequenced sample consisted of blood. The chain has TRBV4-1 and TRBJ2-5; 7 bases fit TRBD1. The CDR3 region has the DNA TGCGCCAGCAGCCAAAAACTAGGGGGCGCGGAGACCCAGTACTTC. As protein: CASSQKLGGAETQYF.